This T cell receptor beta chain appears in the sequencing data of a study of cytomegalovirus exposure and HLA in healthy donors. The CDR3 has 18 residues. Trimming pared 6 bases from V and 1 base from J, leaving 24 bases between. The germline V gene has CDR1 ENHRY and CDR2 SYGVKD. The PCR used 60 Vbeta and 13 Jbeta primers. Produced via immunoSEQ multiplex PCR; TCRdb's table is partial and in-frame only. The sample carries about 130,000 clones, 75% to 85% recorded once. This sequence originates from a man aged 25 to 40 in good health and CMV-seropositive. Sample: PBMCs. The chain uses TRBV10-3 and TRBJ1-1, with a weak D call TRBD1 (6 bases). The CDR3 spells CAIRPGTLKGRPNTEAFF. In DNA, the CDR3 is TGTGCCATCAGACCCGGGACACTTAAGGGGAGACCGAACACTGAAGCTTTCTTT.